Many counts were recorded for the clone carrying this T cell receptor (beta chain). This entry belongs to a study of response to subunit inactivated influenza vaccine. This CDR3 is built from 12 residues. The ends lost 5 bases at V and 12 bases at J; junction bases unmatched: 5. The V gene's germline CDR1 is MNHEY and CDR2 SMNVEV (reference sequence). TCRdb analysed the RT-PCR reads with MiXCR anew, one entry per CDR3 protein. In the table there are about 650,000 distinct CDR3 sequences, approximately 14% of which are singletons. The TCR was taken from a middle-aged man who received an inactivated influenza vaccine. The starting material was PBMCs from blood, obtained 12 days after vaccination. The rearrangement uses TRBV27 and TRBJ2-1, with 9 bases lining up with TRBD1. The CDR3 DNA follows: TGTGCCAGCAGTAGGGACAGGGCCGTGCAGTTCTTC. Translated, it gives CASSRDRAVQFF.